This T cell receptor (beta chain) stems from a study of blood T cells in healthy people across ages. Investigators took about 10 milliliters of peripheral blood from every donor. V lost 5 bases and J lost 3, with 14 bases in between. The germline gives CDR1 DFQATT, CDR2 SNEGSKA (reference sequence). The CDR3 covers 13 residues. Using a J-beta primer mix together with a sample-barcoded 5' primer, a second PCR was run for roughly 7 to 11 cycles. One entry per CDR3 protein results from TCRdb running MiXCR on the 5' RACE reads. The sample holds 700,000 to 950,000 distinct CDR3 sequences; approximately 43% are singletons and the top ten take 20% to 25%.

The V gene is TRBV20-1, the J gene TRBJ2-7; D perhaps matches TRBD1 (5 bases). Sequencing used blood. The TCR originated in a woman aged 55-70 years in good health. This CDR3 reads CSAGSRQFYEQYF. The CDR3 DNA sequence: TGCAGTGCTGGATCCCGACAGTTCTACGAGCAGTACTTC.